Listed below are T cell receptor beta chains from one sample, sequenced in a study of identical twins. Each CDR3 protein is one row after TCRdb ran MiXCR on the 5' RACE reads. The sample includes 450,000 to 650,000 distinct CDR3 sequences, 13% to 15% of them seen just once. The same sample was also used in a study of yellow fever vaccine responses in identical twins.

Input material: CD4+ T cells sorted from blood. These receptors were taken from a woman younger than 35 in good health. Both conserved end residues are part of each CDR3. D genes are given only for firm matches. Size is stated for part of the rows, as once, few or many counts, or as a class when the clone is expanded.

abundance	v_gene	d_gene	j_gene	CDR3aa	CDR3nt
.	TRBV24-1	.	TRBJ2-3	CATSDPGNTQYF	TGTGCCACCAGTGACCCGGGAAATACGCAGTATTTT
few	TRBV15	TRBD1	TRBJ2-7	CATSRDLTGGSYEQYF	TGTGCCACCAGCAGAGATCTGACAGGGGGTAGCTACGAGCAGTACTTC
many	TRBV7-9	TRBD2	TRBJ2-7	CASSTRTSGIYEQYF	TGTGCCAGCAGCACCCGGACTAGCGGGATTTACGAGCAGTACTTC
few	TRBV5-1	.	TRBJ2-1	CASSYGTENNEQFF	TGCGCCAGCAGCTATGGGACGGAAAACAATGAGCAGTTCTTC
.	TRBV12-3/TRBV12-4	TRBD2	TRBJ2-2	CASRPGGTGELFF	TGTGCCAGCAGGCCGGGGGGCACCGGGGAGCTGTTTTTT
few	TRBV4-2	.	TRBJ2-3	CASSRTIDNRGGTDTQYF	TGTGCCAGCAGCCGCACCATTGACAACCGAGGAGGCACAGATACGCAGTATTTT
.	TRBV7-9	TRBD1	TRBJ2-2	CASSLAGGAAGELFF	TGTGCCAGCAGCTTAGCAGGGGGCGCGGCCGGGGAGCTGTTTTTT
few	TRBV4-2	TRBD1	TRBJ2-3	CASSRGTGQTTDTQYF	TGTGCCAGCAGCCGAGGTACGGGACAGACAACAGATACGCAGTATTTT
few	TRBV2	TRBD2	TRBJ2-1	CASSARLAGGLYPAYNEQFF	TGTGCCAGCAGTGCGAGACTAGCGGGAGGGCTATACCCCGCCTACAATGAGCAGTTCTTC
.	TRBV20-1	.	TRBJ1-2	CSARDRGFGYTF	TGCAGTGCTAGAGACAGGGGTTTTGGCTACACCTTC
.	TRBV2	.	TRBJ2-7	CASEVTGTSEQYF	TGTGCCAGCGAGGTTACAGGGACCTCCGAGCAGTACTTC
few	TRBV12-3/TRBV12-4	.	TRBJ2-5	CASSSYLGETQYF	TGTGCCAGCAGTTCTTATTTGGGAGAGACCCAGTACTTC
.	TRBV27	.	TRBJ1-2	CASSLSIEFVDGYTF	TGTGCCAGCAGTTTATCGATTGAGTTCGTCGATGGCTACACCTTC
few	TRBV29-1	TRBD1	TRBJ1-5	CSVEGQGNQPQHF	TGCAGCGTCGAGGGACAGGGGAATCAGCCCCAGCATTTT
few	TRBV11-2	TRBD2	TRBJ2-1	CASSPASGRANEQFF	TGTGCCAGCAGCCCCGCTAGCGGGAGGGCCAATGAGCAGTTCTTC
few	TRBV6-5	TRBD1	TRBJ1-5	CASRLNRGFQPQHF	TGTGCCAGCAGGTTAAACAGGGGGTTTCAGCCCCAGCATTTT
few	TRBV2	.	TRBJ2-1	CASSVRWNEQFF	TGTGCCAGCAGTGTACGGTGGAATGAGCAGTTCTTC
few	TRBV10-3	.	TRBJ2-2	CAIKGGGEVTGELFF	TGTGCCATCAAAGGAGGGGGAGAGGTCACCGGGGAGCTGTTTTTT
many	TRBV15	.	TRBJ2-5	CATSRDPGETQYF	TGTGCCACCAGCAGAGATCCGGGGGAGACCCAGTACTTC
few	TRBV5-1	.	TRBJ2-1	CASSRGNQNNEQFF	TGCGCCAGCAGTCGAGGGAACCAAAACAATGAGCAGTTCTTC
many	TRBV12-3/TRBV12-4	TRBD1	TRBJ2-5	CASSSRDSSQETQYF	TGTGCCAGCAGTTCCCGGGACAGCAGCCAAGAGACCCAGTACTTC
.	TRBV10-3	.	TRBJ2-1	CAISESAVSSYNEQFF	TGTGCCATCAGTGAGTCAGCGGTGAGCTCCTACAATGAGCAGTTCTTC
.	TRBV20-1	TRBD2	TRBJ2-3	CSATPLAGDSTDTQYF	TGCAGTGCCACACCCCTAGCGGGAGACAGCACAGATACGCAGTATTTT
.	TRBV7-2	.	TRBJ2-7	CASSRGRVQDYEQYF	TGTGCCAGCAGCAGGGGCAGGGTTCAAGACTACGAGCAGTACTTC
.	TRBV29-1	TRBD1	TRBJ2-1	CSVATGATRAWLNEQFF	TGCAGCGTCGCAACAGGGGCGACCCGGGCGTGGCTAAATGAGCAGTTCTTC
many	TRBV10-3	.	TRBJ2-3	CAIRGYADTQYF	TGTGCCATCAGGGGCTACGCAGATACGCAGTATTTT
few	TRBV12-3/TRBV12-4	.	TRBJ1-2	CASSPQIDYGYTF	TGTGCCAGCAGTCCCCAGATAGACTATGGCTACACCTTC
.	TRBV15	TRBD1	TRBJ2-1	CATSRRTGTGFGLEQFF	TGTGCCACCAGCAGAAGAACCGGGACAGGGTTCGGGTTGGAGCAGTTCTTC
few	TRBV20-1	TRBD2	TRBJ2-3	CSATDGGAGTDTQYF	TGCAGTGCTACGGACGGGGGGGCTGGCACAGATACGCAGTATTTT
few	TRBV27	TRBD1	TRBJ1-2	CASRPPGKAGGQGPPRGGYTF	TGTGCCAGCCGTCCCCCCGGTAAGGCTGGCGGACAGGGCCCCCCGAGGGGTGGCTACACCTTC
few	TRBV19	.	TRBJ2-1	CASSSIQGNEQFF	TGTGCCAGTAGTTCAATCCAGGGGAATGAGCAGTTCTTC
few	TRBV6-5	.	TRBJ1-4	CATSRGEKLFF	TGTGCCACCTCCAGAGGCGAAAAACTGTTTTTT
few	TRBV11-3	TRBD2	TRBJ2-7	CASSPQIAGVNYEQYF	TGTGCCAGCAGCCCACAAATAGCGGGAGTCAACTACGAGCAGTACTTC
few	TRBV15	.	TRBJ2-2	CATRSQGFGELFF	TGTGCCACCAGATCGCAGGGGTTCGGGGAGCTGTTTTTT
.	TRBV10-2	.	TRBJ2-4	CASSESRRAKNIQYF	TGCGCCAGCAGTGAGTCACGGAGGGCCAAAAACATTCAGTACTTC
few	TRBV5-1	.	TRBJ2-7	CASSLVSGPQSHEQYF	TGCGCCAGCAGCTTGGTGAGCGGCCCCCAGTCCCACGAGCAGTACTTC
.	TRBV7-9	.	TRBJ2-1	CASSLGGGAWNEQFF	TGTGCCAGCAGCTTAGGCGGGGGCGCATGGAATGAGCAGTTCTTC
.	TRBV24-1	.	TRBJ1-5	CATSDAGIQPQHF	TGTGCCACCAGTGACGCAGGGATTCAGCCCCAGCATTTT
few	TRBV20-1	TRBD1	TRBJ2-2	CSASYRGNTGELFF	TGCAGTGCTAGCTACAGGGGCAACACCGGGGAGCTGTTTTTT
.	TRBV2	TRBD2	TRBJ2-5	CASRLVQRGEQETQYF	TGTGCCAGCCGTTTAGTACAGCGGGGGGAACAAGAGACCCAGTACTTC
many	TRBV12-3/TRBV12-4	.	TRBJ2-7	CASSFNWAEQYF	TGTGCCAGCAGTTTTAATTGGGCGGAGCAGTACTTC
few	TRBV7-3	TRBD2	TRBJ2-3	CASSLKGTGLAVTDTQYF	TGTGCCAGCAGCTTAAAAGGGACGGGACTAGCGGTCACAGATACGCAGTATTTT
many	TRBV10-3	TRBD1	TRBJ2-1	CAISDRGLNNEQFF	TGTGCCATCAGTGACAGGGGGCTAAACAATGAGCAGTTCTTC
.	TRBV11-2	.	TRBJ1-1	CASSRTPMMTSPSLNTEAFF	TGTGCCAGCAGCCGGACCCCCATGATGACAAGCCCAAGTCTGAACACTGAAGCTTTCTTT
.	TRBV12-3/TRBV12-4	.	TRBJ2-1	CASSPPGNNNEQFF	TGTGCCAGCAGCCCCCCGGGTAATAACAATGAGCAGTTCTTC
.	TRBV12-3/TRBV12-4	.	TRBJ2-5	CASSGWGRETQYF	TGTGCCAGCAGTGGTTGGGGGCGGGAGACCCAGTACTTC
.	TRBV10-3	TRBD2	TRBJ2-1	CAISESVAGDLEQFF	TGTGCCATCAGTGAGTCAGTAGCGGGAGATCTTGAGCAGTTCTTC
.	TRBV24-1	TRBD1	TRBJ2-3	CATSDPGQGASTDTQYF	TGTGCCACCAGTGATCCTGGACAGGGGGCTAGCACAGATACGCAGTATTTT